Detailed here is one TCR beta chain. Its target is unknown. The V gene's germline CDR1 is SGDLS and CDR2 YYNGEE. The V end was cut by 0 bases, the J end by 7 bases, with 13 bases between. CDR3 size: 14 residues. Unique molecular identifiers were built into the TCRbeta library. TCRdb independently ran MiXCR on the PCR reads; one entry per CDR3 protein. This table holds 200,000 or so distinct CDR3 sequences, under 8.5% found once. These data belong to a study of T-cell reconstitution after alpha-beta-depleted transplantation in children. Regarding the study as a whole: A year post-transplant, T-cell counts and diversity derived mostly from newly produced T cells. Two months or so post-transplant, alpha-beta T cells reportedly derived from several hundred expanded graft clones. Surviving recipient T cells and intrathymic progenitors accounted for some patients' high TCRbeta diversity at day 60.

This material consisted of PBMCs, mostly from graft donor cells, taken 360 days after TCRalphabeta/CD19-depleted stem cell transplant. The clonotype was recovered from a male patient aged 2 to 9 who had a stem cell transplant for acute myeloid leukemia, so the T cells may come from the graft donor. The chain links TRBV9 to TRBJ1-1; D is uncertain. CDR3 residues: CASSVAIGDGEAFF. Written as DNA, the CDR3 is TGTGCCAGCAGCGTAGCTATCGGTGACGGTGAAGCTTTCTTT.